This T cell receptor beta chain was obtained from a study of T cells in Graves' hyperthyroidism and ophthalmopathy. Study summary: Staff took peripheral blood when the initial diagnosis was made, before any treatment began.

Patients aged 18 to 65 with hyperthyroidism were newly diagnosed, with duration under 2 months. Trimming at V came to 6 bases and at J to 7 bases, leaving 7 bases not matched to a gene. There are 13 residues in the CDR3. The germline V gene encodes CDR1 MNHNS and CDR2 SASEGT. Study-level points and caveats: A 13 V-J signature model discriminated ophthalmopathy versus stable hyperthyroidism.

This clonotype was detected a few times. Its antigen is not known. Template material for amplifying TCR beta CDR3 regions consisted of RNA transcripts. The TCR CDR3 first-round RT-PCR relied on the HTBI primer set. TCRdb fed the multiplex PCR reads into MiXCR, producing one record per CDR3 protein. The sample carries about 560,000 distinct CDR3 sequences, over 15% recorded once. The V gene is TRBV6-1, the J gene TRBJ2-5, with 8 nucleotides matching TRBD2. This receptor was identified in a woman younger than 35 with Graves' hyperthyroidism. Material: blood. This chain's CDR3 is CASRPAGGGTQYF. The DNA for the CDR3 is TGTGCCAGCAGGCCCGCGGGGGGTGGGACCCAGTACTTC.